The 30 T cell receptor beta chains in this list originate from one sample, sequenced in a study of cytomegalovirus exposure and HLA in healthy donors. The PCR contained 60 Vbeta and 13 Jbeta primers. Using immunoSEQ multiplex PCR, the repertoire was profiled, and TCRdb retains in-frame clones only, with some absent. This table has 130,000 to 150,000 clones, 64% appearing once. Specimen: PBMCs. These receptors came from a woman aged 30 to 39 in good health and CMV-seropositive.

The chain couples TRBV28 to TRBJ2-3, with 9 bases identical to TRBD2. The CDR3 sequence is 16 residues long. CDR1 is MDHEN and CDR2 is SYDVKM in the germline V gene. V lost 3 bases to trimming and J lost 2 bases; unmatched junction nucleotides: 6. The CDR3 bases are TGTGCCAGCAGTTTCAGGCGGGAGGGTTACACAGATACGCAGTATTTT. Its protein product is CASSFRREGYTDTQYF.

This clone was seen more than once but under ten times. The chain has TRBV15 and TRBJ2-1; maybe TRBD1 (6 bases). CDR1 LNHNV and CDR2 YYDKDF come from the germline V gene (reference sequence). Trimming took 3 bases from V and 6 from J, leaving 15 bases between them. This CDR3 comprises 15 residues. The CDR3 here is CATSRSQGIVNEQFF. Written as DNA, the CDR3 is TGTGCCACCAGCAGGTCCCAGGGGATCGTCAATGAGCAGTTCTTC.

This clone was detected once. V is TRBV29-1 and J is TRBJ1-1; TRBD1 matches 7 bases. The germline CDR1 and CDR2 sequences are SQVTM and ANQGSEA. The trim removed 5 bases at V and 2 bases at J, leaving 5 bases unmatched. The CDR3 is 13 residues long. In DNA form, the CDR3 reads TGCAGCGTTTCAAGACAGGGAAACACTGAAGCTTTCTTT. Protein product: CSVSRQGNTEAFF.

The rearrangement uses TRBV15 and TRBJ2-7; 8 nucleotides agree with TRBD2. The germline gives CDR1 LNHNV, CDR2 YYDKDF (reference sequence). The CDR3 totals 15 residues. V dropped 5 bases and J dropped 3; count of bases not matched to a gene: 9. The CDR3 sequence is CATSQPRGAYYEQYF. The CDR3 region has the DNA TGTGCCACCAGCCAACCGCGGGGGGCCTACTACGAGCAGTACTTC.

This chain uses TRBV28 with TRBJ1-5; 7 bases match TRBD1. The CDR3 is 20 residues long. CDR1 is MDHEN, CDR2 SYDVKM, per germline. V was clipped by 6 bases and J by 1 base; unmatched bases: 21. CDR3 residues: CASSHRGQASRMASNQPQHF. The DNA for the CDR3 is TGTGCCAGCAGCCACCGCGGACAGGCCTCACGAATGGCCAGCAATCAGCCCCAGCATTTT.

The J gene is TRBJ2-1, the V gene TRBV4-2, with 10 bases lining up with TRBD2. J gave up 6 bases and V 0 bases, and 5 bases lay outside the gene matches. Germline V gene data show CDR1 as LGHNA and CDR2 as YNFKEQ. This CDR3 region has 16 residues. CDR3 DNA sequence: TGTGCCAGCAGCCAAGATGAAGCGGGGGGGCCCAATGAGCAGTTCTTC. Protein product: CASSQDEAGGPNEQFF.

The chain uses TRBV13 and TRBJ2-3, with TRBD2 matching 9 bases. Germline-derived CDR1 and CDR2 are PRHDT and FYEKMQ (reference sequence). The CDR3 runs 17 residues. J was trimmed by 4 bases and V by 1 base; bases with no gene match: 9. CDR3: CASSLVGRGGLSDTQYF. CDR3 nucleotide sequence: TGTGCCAGCAGCTTAGTTGGGCGGGGGGGCCTATCAGATACGCAGTATTTT.

The CDR3 nucleotides read TGTGCCAGCTCACCTAGTGCCCTTAACTATGGCTACACCTTC. Translated, it gives CASSPSALNYGYTF. The chain links TRBV18 to TRBJ1-2; D is ambiguous. V was shortened by 3 bases and J by 1 base, with 9 bases between the two germline ends. In germline, CDR1 is KGHSH, CDR2 LQKENI. This CDR3 comprises 14 residues.

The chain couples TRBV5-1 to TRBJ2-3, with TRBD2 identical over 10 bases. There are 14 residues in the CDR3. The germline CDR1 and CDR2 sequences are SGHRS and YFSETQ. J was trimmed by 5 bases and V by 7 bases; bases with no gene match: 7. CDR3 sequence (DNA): TGCGCCAGCGGAGCGGGAGGGCCCTTAGATACGCAGTATTTT. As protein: CASGAGGPLDTQYF.

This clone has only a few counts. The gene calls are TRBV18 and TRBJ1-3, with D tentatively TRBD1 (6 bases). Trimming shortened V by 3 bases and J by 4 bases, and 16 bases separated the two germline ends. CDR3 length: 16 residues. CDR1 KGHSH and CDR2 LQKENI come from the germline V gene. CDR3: CASSPGTSELGNTIYF. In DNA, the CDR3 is TGTGCCAGCTCACCCGGGACATCTGAGCTCGGAAACACCATATATTTT.

The CDR3: CALKGGPNTEAFF. In DNA, the CDR3 is TGTGCCCTCAAGGGAGGGCCGAACACTGAAGCTTTCTTT. The chain recombines TRBV19 with TRBJ1-1, with D unclear. CDR1 LNHDA and CDR2 SQIVND come from the germline V gene (reference sequence). Trimming took off 11 bases at V and 1 base at J, with 14 bases between the two ends. CDR3 length equals 13 residues.

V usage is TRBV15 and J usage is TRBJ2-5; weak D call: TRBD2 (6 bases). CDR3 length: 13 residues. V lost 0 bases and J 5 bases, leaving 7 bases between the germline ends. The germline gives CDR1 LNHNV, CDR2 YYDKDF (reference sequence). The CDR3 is CATSRELAETQYF. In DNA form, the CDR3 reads TGTGCCACCAGCAGAGAGCTAGCGGAGACCCAGTACTTC. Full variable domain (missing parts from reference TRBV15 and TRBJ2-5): DAMVIQNPRYQVTQFGKPVTLSCSQTLNHNVMYWYQQKSSQAPKLLFHYYDKDFNNEADTPDNFQSRRPNTSFCFLDIRSPGLGDTAMYLCATSRELAETQYFGPGTRLLVL.

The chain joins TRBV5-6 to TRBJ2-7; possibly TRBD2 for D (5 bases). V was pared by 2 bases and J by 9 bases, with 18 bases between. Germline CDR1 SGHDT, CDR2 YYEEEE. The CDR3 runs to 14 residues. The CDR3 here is CASSLAGQSGGQYF. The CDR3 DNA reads TGTGCCAGCAGCTTAGCTGGGCAGAGCGGCGGGCAGTACTTC.

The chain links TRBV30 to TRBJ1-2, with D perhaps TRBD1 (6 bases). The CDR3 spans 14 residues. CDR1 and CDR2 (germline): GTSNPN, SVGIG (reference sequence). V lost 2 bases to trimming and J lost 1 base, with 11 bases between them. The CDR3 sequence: CAWSTGTYNYGYTF. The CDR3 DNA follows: TGTGCCTGGAGTACCGGGACATATAACTATGGCTACACCTTC.

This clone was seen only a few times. The CDR3 reads CASSLRQGVGNTIYF. The CDR3, as DNA: TGTGCCAGTAGTCTCAGACAGGGGGTTGGAAACACCATATATTTT. The rearrangement links TRBV19 to TRBJ1-3; 9 bases align to TRBD1. The trim removed 5 bases at V and 3 bases at J, leaving 5 bases unmatched. CDR3 size: 15 residues. Looked up from germline, CDR1 is LNHDA and CDR2 is SQIVND (reference sequence).

The CDR3 region has the DNA TGTGCCAGCAGCTGGGACTTTGGGGGGGACAATGAGCAGTTCTTC. Protein: CASSWDFGGDNEQFF. V gene TRBV7-2 combines with J gene TRBJ2-1; 7 bases line up with TRBD2. V was pared by 4 bases and J by 5 bases, with 8 bases of the junction left unmatched. CDR3 length: 15 residues. The germline gives CDR1 SGHTA, CDR2 FQGNSA.

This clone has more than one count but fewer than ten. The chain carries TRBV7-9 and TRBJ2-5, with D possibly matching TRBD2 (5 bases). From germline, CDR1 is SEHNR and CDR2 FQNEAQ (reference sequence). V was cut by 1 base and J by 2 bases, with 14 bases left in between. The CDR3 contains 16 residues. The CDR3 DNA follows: TGTGCCAGCAGCTTAGGAGTCGGGCAGCGGCAAGAGACCCAGTACTTC. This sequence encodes CASSLGVGQRQETQYF.

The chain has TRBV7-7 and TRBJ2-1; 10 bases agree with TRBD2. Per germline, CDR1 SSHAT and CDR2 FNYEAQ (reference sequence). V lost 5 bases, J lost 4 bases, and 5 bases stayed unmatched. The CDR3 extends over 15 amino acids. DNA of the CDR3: TGTGCCAGCAGCCCCGGACTAGCGGTATACAATGAGCAGTTCTTC. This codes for CASSPGLAVYNEQFF.

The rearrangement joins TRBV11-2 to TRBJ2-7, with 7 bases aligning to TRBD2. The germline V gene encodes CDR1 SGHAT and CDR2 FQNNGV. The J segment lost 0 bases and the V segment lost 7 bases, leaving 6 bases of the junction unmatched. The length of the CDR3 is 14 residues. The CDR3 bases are TGTGCCAGCACCCACGGGGGGAACTCCTACGAGCAGTACTTC. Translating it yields CASTHGGNSYEQYF. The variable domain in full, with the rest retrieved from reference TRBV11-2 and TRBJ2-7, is EAGVAQSPRYKIIEKRQSVAFWCNPISGHATLYWYQQILGQGPKLLIQFQNNGVVDDSQLPKDRFSAERLKGVDSTLKIQPAKLEDSAVYLCASTHGGNSYEQYFGPGTRLTVT.

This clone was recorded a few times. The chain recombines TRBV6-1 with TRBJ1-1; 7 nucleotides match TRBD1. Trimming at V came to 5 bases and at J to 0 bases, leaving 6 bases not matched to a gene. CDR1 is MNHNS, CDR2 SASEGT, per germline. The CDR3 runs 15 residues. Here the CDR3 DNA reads TGTGCCAGCAGTCAAATGGGACAGATGAACACTGAAGCTTTCTTT. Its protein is CASSQMGQMNTEAFF.

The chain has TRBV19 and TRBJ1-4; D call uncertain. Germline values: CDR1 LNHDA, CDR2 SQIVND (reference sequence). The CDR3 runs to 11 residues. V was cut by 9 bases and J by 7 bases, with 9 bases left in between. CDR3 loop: CASLASEKLFF. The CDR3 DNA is TGTGCCAGCCTAGCATCTGAAAAACTGTTTTTT.

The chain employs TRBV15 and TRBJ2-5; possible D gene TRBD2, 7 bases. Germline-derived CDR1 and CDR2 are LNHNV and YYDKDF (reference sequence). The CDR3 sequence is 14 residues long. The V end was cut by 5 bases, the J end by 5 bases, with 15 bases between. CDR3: CATSPGGGPETQYF. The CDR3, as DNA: TGTGCCACCAGCCCTGGGGGGGGGCCCGAGACCCAGTACTTC.

CDR3 loop: CASSQVQGSTEAFF. The CDR3 nucleotides are TGTGCCAGCTCACAGGTTCAGGGTTCCACTGAAGCTTTCTTT. This chain uses TRBV18 with TRBJ1-1; a weak D match, TRBD1 (5 bases). The germline CDR1 and CDR2 sequences are KGHSH and LQKENI. This CDR3 region has 14 residues. Trimming removed 4 bases at V and 4 bases at J, with 13 bases between.

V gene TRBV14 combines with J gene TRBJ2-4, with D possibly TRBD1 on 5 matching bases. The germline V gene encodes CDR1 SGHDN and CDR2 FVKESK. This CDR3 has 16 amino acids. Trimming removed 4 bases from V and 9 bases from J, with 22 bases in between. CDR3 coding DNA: TGTGCCAGCAGCCTCGGTGGGGCAACCTTAGGTGGCATTCAGTACTTC. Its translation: CASSLGGATLGGIQYF.

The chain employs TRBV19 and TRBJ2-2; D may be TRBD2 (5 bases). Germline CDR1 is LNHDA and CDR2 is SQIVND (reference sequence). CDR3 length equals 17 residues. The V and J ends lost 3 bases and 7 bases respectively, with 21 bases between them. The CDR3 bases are TGTGCCAGTAGTATCCCTGGAGGTTCCTTAGTTTTCGGGGAGCTGTTTTTT. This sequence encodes CASSIPGGSLVFGELFF. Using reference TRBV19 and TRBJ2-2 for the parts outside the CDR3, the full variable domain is DGGITQSPKYLFRKEGQNVTLSCEQNLNHDAMYWYRQDPGQGLRLIYYSQIVNDFQKGDIAEGYSVSREKKESFPLTVTSAQKNPTAFYLCASSIPGGSLVFGELFFGEGSRLTVL.

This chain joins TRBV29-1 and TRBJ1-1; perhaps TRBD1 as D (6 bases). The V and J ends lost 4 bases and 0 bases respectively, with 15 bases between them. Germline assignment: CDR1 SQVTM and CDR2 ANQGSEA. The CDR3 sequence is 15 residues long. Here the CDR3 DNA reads TGCAGCGTTGTCCTTCTCGGACAGTTGAACACTGAAGCTTTCTTT. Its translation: CSVVLLGQLNTEAFF.

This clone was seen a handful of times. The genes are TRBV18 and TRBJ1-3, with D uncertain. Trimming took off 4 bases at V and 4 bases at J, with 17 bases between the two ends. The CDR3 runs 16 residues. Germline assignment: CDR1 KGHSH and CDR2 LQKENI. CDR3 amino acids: CASSRGPPIAGNTIYF. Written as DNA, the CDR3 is TGTGCCAGCTCACGCGGGCCGCCGATCGCGGGAAACACCATATATTTT.

This CDR3 is CSDWPHGSYGYTF. The CDR3 DNA is TGCAGCGATTGGCCCCACGGGTCCTATGGCTACACCTTC. This chain uses TRBV29-1 with TRBJ1-2; D remains unclear. The V and J ends lost 7 bases and 4 bases respectively, with 16 bases between them. Germline values: CDR1 SQVTM, CDR2 ANQGSEA. The CDR3 spans 13 residues.

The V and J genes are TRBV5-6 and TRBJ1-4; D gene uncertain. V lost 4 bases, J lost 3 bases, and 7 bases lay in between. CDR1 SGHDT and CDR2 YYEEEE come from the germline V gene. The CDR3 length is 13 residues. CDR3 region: CASSRGSNEKLFF. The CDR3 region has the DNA TGTGCCAGCAGCCGAGGATCTAATGAAAAACTGTTTTTT. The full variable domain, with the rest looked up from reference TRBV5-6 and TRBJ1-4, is DAGVTQSPTHLIKTRGQQVTLRCSPKSGHDTVSWYQQALGQGPQFIFQYYEEEERQRGNFPDRFSGHQFPNYSSELNVNALLLGDSALYLCASSRGSNEKLFFGSGTQLSVL.

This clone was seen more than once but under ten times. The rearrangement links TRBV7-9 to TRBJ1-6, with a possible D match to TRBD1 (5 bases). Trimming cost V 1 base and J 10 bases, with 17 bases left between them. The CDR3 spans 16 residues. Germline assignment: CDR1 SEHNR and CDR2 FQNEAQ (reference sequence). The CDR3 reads CASSLGGGLKSSPLHF. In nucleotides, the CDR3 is TGTGCCAGCAGCTTAGGGGGGGGACTTAAGTCATCACCCCTCCACTTT. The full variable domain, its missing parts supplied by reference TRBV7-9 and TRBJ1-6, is DTGVSQNPRHKITKRGQNVTFRCDPISEHNRLYWYRQTLGQGPEFLTYFQNEAQLEKSRLLSDRFSAERPKGSFSTLEIQRTEQGDSAMYLCASSLGGGLKSSPLHFGNGTRLTVT.